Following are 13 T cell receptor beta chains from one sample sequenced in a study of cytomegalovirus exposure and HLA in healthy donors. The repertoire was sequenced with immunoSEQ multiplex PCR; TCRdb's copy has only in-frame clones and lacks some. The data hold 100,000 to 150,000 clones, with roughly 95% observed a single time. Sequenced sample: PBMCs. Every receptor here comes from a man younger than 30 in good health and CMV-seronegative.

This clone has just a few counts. CDR3 sequence: CASTRGGSLDEQYF. The DNA of the CDR3 is TGTGCCAGCACCCGGGGCGGGAGCCTGGACGAGCAGTACTTC. The V call is TRBV5-4, the J call TRBJ2-7, with 7 bases identical to TRBD2. There are 14 residues in the CDR3. From germline, CDR1 is SGHNT and CDR2 YYREEE (reference sequence). Germline trimming cut 6 bases from V and 5 bases from J; bases unmatched to any gene: 11.

The CDR3 protein is CASSALTSESPGDTGELFF. DNA of the CDR3: TGTGCCAGCAGCGCCCTGACTAGCGAATCCCCTGGGGACACCGGGGAGCTGTTTTTT. The gene calls are TRBV9 and TRBJ2-2, with 8 positions matching TRBD2. This CDR3 is 19 amino acids long. CDR1 and CDR2 (germline): SGDLS, YYNGEE. Trimming cost V 3 bases and J 3 bases; bases outside gene matches: 16.

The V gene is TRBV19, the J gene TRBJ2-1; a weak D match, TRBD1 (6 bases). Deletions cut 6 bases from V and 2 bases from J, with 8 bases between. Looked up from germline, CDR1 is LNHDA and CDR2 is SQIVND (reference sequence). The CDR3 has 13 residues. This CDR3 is CASRWDTYNEQFF. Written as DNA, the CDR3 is TGTGCCAGTAGATGGGACACCTACAATGAGCAGTTCTTC. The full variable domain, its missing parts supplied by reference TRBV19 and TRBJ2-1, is DGGITQSPKYLFRKEGQNVTLSCEQNLNHDAMYWYRQDPGQGLRLIYYSQIVNDFQKGDIAEGYSVSREKKESFPLTVTSAQKNPTAFYLCASRWDTYNEQFFGPGTRLTVL.

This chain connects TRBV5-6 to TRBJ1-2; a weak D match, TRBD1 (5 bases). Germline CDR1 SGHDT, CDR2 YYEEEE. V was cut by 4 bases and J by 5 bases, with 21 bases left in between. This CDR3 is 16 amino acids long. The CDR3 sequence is CASSPLTLTVSYGYTF. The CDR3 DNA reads TGTGCCAGCAGCCCCCTGACGTTGACAGTTAGTTATGGCTACACCTTC.

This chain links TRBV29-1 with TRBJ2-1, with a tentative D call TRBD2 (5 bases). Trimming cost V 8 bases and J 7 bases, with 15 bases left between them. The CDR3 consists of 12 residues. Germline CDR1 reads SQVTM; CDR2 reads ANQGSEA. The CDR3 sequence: CSSGWENNEQFF. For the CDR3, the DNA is TGCAGCTCGGGGTGGGAGAATAATGAGCAGTTCTTC.

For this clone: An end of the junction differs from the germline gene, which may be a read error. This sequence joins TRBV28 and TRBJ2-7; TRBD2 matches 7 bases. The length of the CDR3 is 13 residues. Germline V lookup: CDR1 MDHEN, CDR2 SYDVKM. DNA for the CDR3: TGTGCCGGCAGCGGGAAACTCTCCTACGAGCAGTACTTC. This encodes CAGSGKLSYEQYF.

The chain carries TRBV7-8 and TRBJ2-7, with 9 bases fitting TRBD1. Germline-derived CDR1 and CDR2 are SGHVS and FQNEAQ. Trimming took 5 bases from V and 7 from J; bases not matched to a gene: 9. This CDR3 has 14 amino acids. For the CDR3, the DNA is TGTGCCAGCAGCCCGGGGACAGGGATTTGGGAGCAGTACTTC. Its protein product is CASSPGTGIWEQYF.

This CDR3 reads CSVRTGSGQPQHF. The CDR3 nucleotides read TGCAGCGTTCGGACAGGGAGCGGTCAGCCCCAGCATTTT. The chain employs TRBV29-1 and TRBJ1-5; 8 nucleotides align to TRBD1. V gave up 5 bases and J gave up 6 bases; unmatched junction bases: 6. Germline CDR1 and CDR2: SQVTM and ANQGSEA. CDR3 length equals 13 residues.

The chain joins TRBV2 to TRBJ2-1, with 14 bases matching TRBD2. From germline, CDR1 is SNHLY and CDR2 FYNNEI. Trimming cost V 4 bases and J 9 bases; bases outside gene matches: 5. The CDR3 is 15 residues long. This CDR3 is CASSGGLAGVFEQFF. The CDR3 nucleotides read TGTGCCAGCAGTGGGGGACTAGCGGGAGTGTTTGAGCAGTTCTTC.

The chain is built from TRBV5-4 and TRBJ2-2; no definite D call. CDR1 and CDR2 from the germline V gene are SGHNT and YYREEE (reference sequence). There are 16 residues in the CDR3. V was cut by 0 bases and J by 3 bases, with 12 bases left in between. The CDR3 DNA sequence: TGTGCCAGCAGCTTGGGAGTCCCGGCGGACACCGGGGAGCTGTTTTTT. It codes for CASSLGVPADTGELFF.

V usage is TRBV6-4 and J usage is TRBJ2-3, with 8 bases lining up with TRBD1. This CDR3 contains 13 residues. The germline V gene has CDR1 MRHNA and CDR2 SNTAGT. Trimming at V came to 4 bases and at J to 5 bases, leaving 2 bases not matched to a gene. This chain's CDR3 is CASSVDRGDTQYF. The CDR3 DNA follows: TGTGCCAGCAGTGTCGACAGGGGAGATACGCAGTATTTT.

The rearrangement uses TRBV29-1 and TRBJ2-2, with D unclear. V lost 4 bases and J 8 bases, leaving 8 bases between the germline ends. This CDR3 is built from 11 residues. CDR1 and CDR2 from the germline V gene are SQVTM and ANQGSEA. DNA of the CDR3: TGCAGCGTTGGAAGCCTGGGGGAGCTGTTTTTT. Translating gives CSVGSLGELFF.

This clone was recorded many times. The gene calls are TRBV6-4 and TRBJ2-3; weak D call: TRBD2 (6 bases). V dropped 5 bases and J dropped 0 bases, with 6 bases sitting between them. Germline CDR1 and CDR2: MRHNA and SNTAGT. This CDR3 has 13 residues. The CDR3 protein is CASSSGSTDTQYF. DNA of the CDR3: TGTGCCAGCAGTAGCGGGAGCACAGATACGCAGTATTTT.